Included here is one TCR beta chain sequence, with context. Between the trimmed V and J ends, which lost 6 bases and 6 bases, there was a span of 12 bases. The CDR3 spans 12 residues. Clones were read by immunoSEQ multiplex PCR, and TCRdb kept only the in-frame ones, dropping some. The sample holds roughly 150,000 clones, about 85% seen once. These data are taken from a study of blood T cell repertoires in COVID-19. Input material: peripheral blood. The clonotype originates from a woman in her seventies with acute or convalescent COVID-19. V gene TRBV12-3 or TRBV12-4 combines with J gene TRBJ2-7; D is perhaps TRBD2 (5 bases). CDR3 coding DNA: TGTGCCAGCAGCCCCTCAGCGGCCGAGCAGTACTTC. Translating gives CASSPSAAEQYF.